These 28 T cell receptor beta chains originate from one sample sequenced in a study of shared clonotypes between healthy human individuals. This table comes from immunoSEQ multiplex PCR, and its TCRdb copy is limited to in-frame clones, with some not included. The sample records some 1,900,000 clones, 85% to 95% being singletons. In the naive CD8 group, cells lacked CD45RO and were positively selected for CCR7, so terminally differentiated effector memory CD45RA+ cells were left out. What was sequenced was naive CD8+ T cells sorted from blood. All receptors derive from a man aged 18 to 29 in good health.

As regards this clone: Other DNA sequences of this sample code for an identical CDR3. The rearrangement links TRBV19 to TRBJ2-7, with D unclear. The CDR3 runs to 13 residues. Germline V gene lookup returns CDR1 LNHDA and CDR2 SQIVND (reference sequence). V lost 1 base and J 2 bases, leaving 6 bases between the germline ends. The CDR3 reads CASSIAAAYEQYF. The CDR3 region has the DNA TGTGCCAGTAGTATAGCGGCCGCCTACGAGCAGTACTTC.

CDR3 nucleotide sequence: TGCGCCAGCAGCCCGGGACCTTGGGCCAACGGCGGGGAGCTGTTTTTT. It codes for CASSPGPWANGGELFF. The gene calls are TRBV4-3 and TRBJ2-2; D may be TRBD1 or TRBD2 (5 bases each). V was trimmed by 4 bases and J by 7 bases, leaving 19 bases between them. The germline V gene encodes CDR1 LGHNA and CDR2 YSLEER. This CDR3 is 16 amino acids long.

The CDR3 sequence: CASRPQGGEVYEQYF. The CDR3 nucleotides read TGCGCCAGCAGACCCCAAGGAGGGGAGGTCTACGAGCAGTACTTC. The chain combines TRBV5-1 with TRBJ2-7, with D possibly matching TRBD2 (6 bases). Trimming cost V 5 bases and J 3 bases, with 18 bases left between them. Germline-derived CDR1 and CDR2 are SGHRS and YFSETQ. There are 15 residues in the CDR3.

DNA for the CDR3: TGTGCCAGCAGAGGGGGAGACCTCACAGATACGCAGTATTTT. Protein sequence: CASRGGDLTDTQYF. The V call is TRBV21-1, the J call TRBJ2-3; the tabulated D call, TRBD1, remains unverified against the DNA. TRBV21-1 is a known pseudogene. This CDR3 region has 14 residues.

The rearrangement links TRBV5-4 to TRBJ2-1; maybe TRBD2 (6 bases). V gave up 6 bases and J gave up 2 bases, with 18 bases separating them. This CDR3 contains 16 residues. The germline V gene has CDR1 SGHNT and CDR2 YYREEE (reference sequence). The CDR3 nucleotides are TGTGCCAGCACCAGAGAGGAGGGTATCGCCTACAATGAGCAGTTCTTC. Its protein is CASTREEGIAYNEQFF. Full variable domain (missing parts from reference TRBV5-4 and TRBJ2-1): ETGVTQSPTHLIKTRGQQVTLRCSSQSGHNTVSWYQQALGQGPQFIFQYYREEENGRGNFPPRFSGLQFPNYSSELNVNALELDDSALYLCASTREEGIAYNEQFFGPGTRLTVL.

This rearrangement joins TRBV6-5 to TRBJ2-1; weak D call: TRBD1 (5 bases). Germline CDR1 MNHEY, CDR2 SVGAGI. CDR3 length: 12 residues. V was clipped by 8 bases and J by 6 bases, with 11 bases between them. CDR3 sequence (DNA): TGTGCCAGCCACCAAAGGGGCAATGAGCAGTTCTTC. Translated, it gives CASHQRGNEQFF.

This chain connects TRBV6-5 to TRBJ2-1, with TRBD2 identical over 8 bases. Germline assignment: CDR1 MNHEY and CDR2 SVGAGI. The CDR3 is made up of 13 amino acids. After removal of 6 bases from V and 4 bases from J, the junction contained 2 bases not matched to a gene. The CDR3 DNA reads TGTGCCAGCAGCGGGGGGGAATACAATGAGCAGTTCTTC. It codes for CASSGGEYNEQFF.

CDR3 sequence reads: CASTPGTAGYNEQFF. CDR3 DNA sequence: TGTGCCAGTACCCCCGGGACAGCAGGATACAATGAGCAGTTCTTC. This chain joins TRBV19 and TRBJ2-1; 7 bases line up with TRBD1. This CDR3 has 15 residues. Trimming took 7 bases from V and 4 from J; bases not matched to a gene: 10. CDR1 is LNHDA and CDR2 is SQIVND in the germline V gene (reference sequence).

The chain couples TRBV4-1 to TRBJ2-5; 7 positions match TRBD2. The germline V gene encodes CDR1 MGHRA and CDR2 YSYEKL. With V trimmed by 0 bases and J by 0 bases, 10 bases remained unmatched. The CDR3 is made up of 18 amino acids. For the CDR3, the DNA is TGCGCCAGCAGCCAAGAGGCTGCTAGCGGACTGTACCAAGAGACCCAGTACTTC. This translates into CASSQEAASGLYQETQYF.

This sequence joins TRBV4-3 and TRBJ2-7; D not certain. With 3 bases removed from V and 3 bases from J, the gap between germline ends came to 12 bases. The CDR3 has 14 residues. CDR1 is LGHNA, CDR2 YSLEER, per germline. The CDR3 sequence: CASSQARLGYEQYF. The DNA for the CDR3 is TGCGCCAGCAGCCAGGCCCGACTGGGCTACGAGCAGTACTTC.

The V gene is TRBV6-1, the J gene TRBJ1-6; D is perhaps TRBD1 (5 bases). The germline CDR1 and CDR2 sequences are MNHNS and SASEGT. The CDR3 extends over 13 amino acids. Trimming removed 7 bases from V and 10 bases from J, with 14 bases in between. CDR3 in DNA: TGTGCCAGCATGGAGCAGGGAAGCTCACCCCTCCACTTT. Its translation is CASMEQGSSPLHF.

This chain uses TRBV28 with TRBJ2-5, with TRBD2 as a possible D gene (5 bases). Trimming removed 7 bases at V and 1 base at J, with 10 bases between. Looked up from germline, CDR1 is MDHEN and CDR2 is SYDVKM. The CDR3 runs to 13 residues. CDR3 region: CASKGRGQETQYF. The CDR3 DNA reads as TGTGCCAGCAAAGGCCGGGGCCAAGAGACCCAGTACTTC.

The chain combines TRBV7-2 with TRBJ2-5; tentative D call: TRBD2 (6 bases). V was shortened by 4 bases and J by 5 bases, with 11 bases between the two germline ends. The V gene's germline CDR1 is SGHTA and CDR2 FQGNSA. The CDR3 spans 13 residues. The CDR3 here is CASSWDLEETQYF. CDR3 sequence (DNA): TGTGCCAGCAGCTGGGACTTGGAGGAGACCCAGTACTTC.

As regards this clone: An end of the junction does not agree with germline; a read error may underlie this. DNA for the CDR3: TGTGCCAGCAGCTTGGATAGAACAGACTACAACTTC. Its translation is CASSLDRTDYNF. V is TRBV5-6 and J is TRBJ2-7; possibly TRBD2 for D (5 bases). This CDR3 spans 12 amino acids. Germline CDR1 and CDR2: SGHDT and YYEEEE.

This chain links TRBV12-5 with TRBJ1-4, with D perhaps TRBD1 (5 bases). This CDR3 spans 11 amino acids. The V end was cut by 10 bases, the J end by 5 bases, with 8 bases between. The germline CDR1 and CDR2 sequences are LGHNT and FRNRAP. The CDR3 reads CANGGNEKLFF. In DNA form, the CDR3 reads TGTGCTAATGGGGGGAATGAAAAACTGTTTTTT.

The V gene is TRBV27, the J gene TRBJ2-7; 11 bases are a match to TRBD2. Germline V lookup: CDR1 MNHEY, CDR2 SMNVEV (reference sequence). The CDR3 is 15 residues long. The junction had 5 bases not matched to a gene; V was cut back by 4 bases and J by 3 bases. The CDR3 DNA sequence: TGTGCCAGCAGTTATCGCGGGACTAGCGGCTACGAGCAGTACTTC. It codes for CASSYRGTSGYEQYF.

The chain is built from TRBV27 and TRBJ2-7; D may be TRBD1 or TRBD2 (6 bases each). The CDR3 totals 15 residues. Trimming pared 6 bases from V and 2 bases from J, leaving 17 bases between. Germline V gene lookup returns CDR1 MNHEY and CDR2 SMNVEV (reference sequence). The chain's CDR3 is CASSHGGGSAYEQYF. The CDR3 DNA is TGTGCCAGCAGCCATGGAGGGGGATCGGCCTACGAGCAGTACTTC.

V usage is TRBV27 and J usage is TRBJ1-1; possibly TRBD1 for D (5 bases). Looked up from germline, CDR1 is MNHEY and CDR2 is SMNVEV (reference sequence). The CDR3 is 13 amino acids. Deletions cut 0 bases from V and 8 bases from J, with 10 bases between. As DNA, the CDR3 is TGTGCCAGCAGTTTATCAGGGGCCCAGGAAGCTTTCTTT. Translated: CASSLSGAQEAFF.

This clone has only one observation. V and J are TRBV9 and TRBJ2-3, with D unclear. The CDR3 extends over 15 amino acids. Trimming took off 4 bases at V and 4 bases at J, with 16 bases between the two ends. The germline V gene encodes CDR1 SGDLS and CDR2 YYNGEE. Here the CDR3 reads CASSSVAQNPDTQYF. The CDR3 nucleotides read TGTGCCAGCAGCAGCGTAGCCCAGAACCCAGATACGCAGTATTTT. The full variable domain, in which reference TRBV9 and TRBJ2-3 provide the parts outside the CDR3, is DSGVTQTPKHLITATGQRVTLRCSPRSGDLSVYWYQQSLDQGLQFLIQYYNGEERAKGNILERFSAQQFPDLHSELNLSSLELGDSALYFCASSSVAQNPDTQYFGPGTRLTVL.

The V call is TRBV7-9, the J call TRBJ2-2, with 7 bases aligning to TRBD1. CDR1 and CDR2 from the germline V gene are SEHNR and FQNEAQ (reference sequence). The length of the CDR3 is 15 residues. The V segment lost 4 bases and the J segment 4 bases; nucleotides outside the gene matches: 6. CDR3 nucleotide sequence: TGTGCCAGCAGCTATACGACAGGGATCACCGGGGAGCTGTTTTTT. It codes for CASSYTTGITGELFF.

The chain combines TRBV7-9 with TRBJ1-1; possible D gene TRBD1, 5 bases. The ends were cut back, 3 bases at V and 4 bases at J, with 15 bases in the middle. The CDR3 has 15 residues. Germline V gene lookup returns CDR1 SEHNR and CDR2 FQNEAQ (reference sequence). The CDR3 loop reads CASSFGGARVTEAFF. The CDR3 DNA reads TGTGCCAGCAGCTTCGGAGGGGCAAGGGTCACTGAAGCTTTCTTT.

The V call is TRBV5-1, the J call TRBJ2-2; maybe TRBD1 (5 bases). The CDR3 consists of 16 residues. V was pared by 5 bases and J by 4 bases, with 18 bases between. Germline CDR1 is SGHRS and CDR2 is YFSETQ. CDR3 in amino acids: CASRSGIRDITGELFF. The CDR3 DNA follows: TGCGCCAGCAGAAGTGGGATCAGGGATATCACCGGGGAGCTGTTTTTT.

The chain has TRBV4-3 and TRBJ2-7, with unresolved D. This CDR3 spans 15 amino acids. Germline CDR1 is LGHNA and CDR2 is YSLEER. V lost 0 bases to trimming and J lost 2 bases, with 11 bases between them. CDR3 DNA: TGCGCCAGCAGCCAAGACCCGGGCATCCCCTACGAGCAGTACTTC. This codes for CASSQDPGIPYEQYF.

The chain uses TRBV5-5 and TRBJ2-5, with D possibly TRBD2 on 6 matching bases. Trimming left V 10 bases short and J 3 bases short, with 13 bases between. CDR1 and CDR2 (germline): SGHKS, YYEKEE (reference sequence). The CDR3 contains 12 residues. The CDR3 region is CAGGEAEETQYF. The CDR3 DNA sequence: TGTGCCGGAGGGGAGGCTGAAGAGACCCAGTACTTC.

V gene TRBV19 combines with J gene TRBJ2-7; 8 nucleotides agree with TRBD2. V trimming: 7 bases; J trimming: 11 bases; junction bases outside the gene matches: 10. The CDR3 totals 12 residues. Germline assignment: CDR1 LNHDA and CDR2 SQIVND (reference sequence). The CDR3 reads CASTDRGGLKYF. The CDR3, as DNA: TGTGCCAGTACCGATCGGGGGGGATTAAAGTACTTC.

The rearrangement links TRBV6-5 to TRBJ2-6; weak D call: TRBD1 (6 bases). The CDR3 totals 15 residues. The germline V gene has CDR1 MNHEY and CDR2 SVGAGI. V dropped 9 bases and J dropped 4 bases, with 16 bases sitting between them. The CDR3 DNA sequence: TGTGCCAGTACCCCAGGGGTTCCCGGGGCCAACGTCCTGACTTTC. This sequence encodes CASTPGVPGANVLTF.

The chain employs TRBV19 and TRBJ2-7; 11 bases agree with TRBD1. After removal of 5 bases from V and 0 bases from J, the junction contained 3 bases not matched to a gene. The CDR3 contains 15 residues. Germline assignment: CDR1 LNHDA and CDR2 SQIVND (reference sequence). CDR3 residues: CASSHGQGASYEQYF. CDR3 DNA sequence: TGTGCCAGTAGTCATGGACAGGGGGCCTCCTACGAGCAGTACTTC.

This chain links TRBV4-3 with TRBJ1-5; D is unresolved. Germline V gives CDR1 LGHNA, CDR2 YSLEER. The germline V and J ends were trimmed by 3 bases and 2 bases, with 14 bases remaining between them. The CDR3 is 16 amino acids. CDR3 in amino acids: CASSQTAGWGNQPQHF. DNA of the CDR3: TGCGCCAGCAGCCAGACGGCGGGTTGGGGCAATCAGCCCCAGCATTTT.